These T cell receptor beta chains were read from a single sample in a study of T-cell reconstitution after alpha-beta-depleted transplantation in children. In TCRdb, the PCR reads were re-called with MiXCR into one record per CDR3 protein. The repertoire holds 750,000 to 950,000 distinct CDR3 sequences, with roughly 15% as singletons. This material consisted of PBMCs, mostly from graft donor cells, taken 360 days after TCRalphabeta/CD19-depleted stem cell transplant. Source of these receptors: a male patient younger than 18 who had a stem cell transplant for acute lymphoblastic leukemia, so the T cells may come from the graft donor. Each CDR3 is given with its conserved first and last residue. A D gene is named only where the DNA matches it firmly. A clone size is listed for some rows: how often the clone was seen (once, few, many), or a class if it is expanded.

abundance: many; d_gene: -; v_gene: TRBV5-1; j_gene: TRBJ2-1; CDR3nt: TGCGCCAGCAGCTTGGCCTACGGCTCTCCCATCTACAATGAGCAGTTCTTC; CDR3aa: CASSLAYGSPIYNEQFF
abundance: -; d_gene: TRBD2; v_gene: TRBV7-6; j_gene: TRBJ2-1; CDR3nt: TGTGCCAGCAGCCCGTTCATAGCGGGAGGTAGCTCCTACAATGAGCAGTTCTTC; CDR3aa: CASSPFIAGGSSYNEQFF
abundance: -; d_gene: TRBD1; v_gene: TRBV15; j_gene: TRBJ1-3; CDR3nt: TGTGCCACCAGCAGAGATCTGGGGACAGGGGATCGAACAACTGGAAACACCATATATTTT; CDR3aa: CATSRDLGTGDRTTGNTIYF
abundance: few; d_gene: -; v_gene: TRBV20-1; j_gene: TRBJ1-1; CDR3nt: TGCAGTGCTAGTCAGAGGACTGAAGCTTTCTTT; CDR3aa: CSASQRTEAFF
abundance: -; d_gene: -; v_gene: TRBV6-2/TRBV6-3; j_gene: TRBJ2-7; CDR3nt: TGTGCCAGCAGTTACGTGCCGGGACTAAGTTGGAGGGGGGAGCAGTACTTC; CDR3aa: CASSYVPGLSWRGEQYF
abundance: -; d_gene: TRBD1; v_gene: TRBV12-3/TRBV12-4; j_gene: TRBJ2-3; CDR3nt: TGTGCCAGCAGTTCGGGACAGGGGAGGTTAGATACGCAGTATTTT; CDR3aa: CASSSGQGRLDTQYF
abundance: few; d_gene: -; v_gene: TRBV27; j_gene: TRBJ2-1; CDR3nt: TGTGCCAGCAGCCGGAGGGGCTCCTACAATGAGCAGTTCTTC; CDR3aa: CASSRRGSYNEQFF
abundance: -; d_gene: -; v_gene: TRBV5-1; j_gene: TRBJ2-1; CDR3nt: TGCGCCAGCAGCTTCGACAGGGGAATCACGGGACTAACCATTCGTGAGCAGTTCTTC; CDR3aa: CASSFDRGITGLTIREQFF
abundance: -; d_gene: TRBD2; v_gene: TRBV5-1; j_gene: TRBJ2-7; CDR3nt: TGCGCCAGCAAATTCCATAGCGGGAGGATAGACGAGCAGTACTTC; CDR3aa: CASKFHSGRIDEQYF
abundance: few; d_gene: -; v_gene: TRBV5-1; j_gene: TRBJ2-7; CDR3nt: TGCGCCAGCAGCCCGGACAGATTGACGGACTACGAGCAGTACTTC; CDR3aa: CASSPDRLTDYEQYF
abundance: few; d_gene: TRBD2; v_gene: TRBV7-9; j_gene: TRBJ2-2; CDR3nt: TGTGCCAGCAGCTTACTCCCGGGAGGAGGCACCGGGGAGCTGTTTTTT; CDR3aa: CASSLLPGGGTGELFF
abundance: many; d_gene: TRBD1; v_gene: TRBV5-1; j_gene: TRBJ2-5; CDR3nt: TGTGCCAGCAGCTTGGACAGGGGAGAGACCCAGTACTTC; CDR3aa: CASSLDRGETQYF
abundance: -; d_gene: -; v_gene: TRBV11-2; j_gene: TRBJ2-2; CDR3nt: TGTGCCAGCAGCAAGACGGGACGGCAGAACACCGGGGAGCTGTTTTTT; CDR3aa: CASSKTGRQNTGELFF
abundance: -; d_gene: -; v_gene: TRBV5-5; j_gene: TRBJ1-1; CDR3nt: TGTGCCAGCAGCTTGCGGGGGCTAGAGAACACTGAAGCTTTCTTT; CDR3aa: CASSLRGLENTEAFF
abundance: many; d_gene: -; v_gene: TRBV5-1; j_gene: TRBJ2-4; CDR3nt: TGCGCCAGCAGCTTGGACGGAAACATTCAGTACTTC; CDR3aa: CASSLDGNIQYF
abundance: many; d_gene: -; v_gene: TRBV5-6; j_gene: TRBJ1-6; CDR3nt: TGTGCCAGCCAGGCTATGGGTTCCTATAATTCACCCCTCCACTTT; CDR3aa: CASQAMGSYNSPLHF
abundance: few; d_gene: TRBD2; v_gene: TRBV6-5; j_gene: TRBJ2-1; CDR3nt: TGTGCCAGCAGTTACGGGGGGGGAGTCATACGGTACAATGAGCAGTTCTTC; CDR3aa: CASSYGGGVIRYNEQFF
abundance: -; d_gene: TRBD2; v_gene: TRBV20-1; j_gene: TRBJ2-7; CDR3nt: TGCAGTGCTAGACGTGGGACTAGCGTTTCCTACGAGCAGTACTTC; CDR3aa: CSARRGTSVSYEQYF
abundance: -; d_gene: -; v_gene: TRBV20-1; j_gene: TRBJ2-7; CDR3nt: TGCAGTGCTAGAGACACGGGACTTGCGCCCTACGAGCAGTACTTC; CDR3aa: CSARDTGLAPYEQYF
abundance: few; d_gene: TRBD2; v_gene: TRBV4-2; j_gene: TRBJ2-3; CDR3nt: TGTGCCAGCAGCCTCCTCCTTCAGTCCCTAGCGGGAGCTGGGGGCACAGATACGCAGTATTTT; CDR3aa: CASSLLLQSLAGAGGTDTQYF
abundance: few; d_gene: -; v_gene: TRBV11-1; j_gene: TRBJ2-4; CDR3nt: TGTGCCAGCAGCTTAGCCGCAGGGAAGAACCGACAAAAAAACATTCAGTACTTC; CDR3aa: CASSLAAGKNRQKNIQYF
abundance: -; d_gene: -; v_gene: TRBV10-3; j_gene: TRBJ2-7; CDR3nt: TGTGCCATCAGTGACGGCAGGGTTTACGAGCAGTACTTC; CDR3aa: CAISDGRVYEQYF
abundance: -; d_gene: -; v_gene: TRBV2; j_gene: TRBJ2-7; CDR3nt: TGTGCCAGCATAATGACAACTAGCCACAAGAACTACGAGCAGTACTTC; CDR3aa: CASIMTTSHKNYEQYF
abundance: -; d_gene: TRBD1; v_gene: TRBV5-6; j_gene: TRBJ1-5; CDR3nt: TGTGCCAGCAGCTTGGGAGGGGGCTGGTATAGCAATCAGCCCCAGCATTTT; CDR3aa: CASSLGGGWYSNQPQHF
abundance: few; d_gene: -; v_gene: TRBV20-1; j_gene: TRBJ1-2; CDR3nt: TGCAGTGTTCTAGGGGTGGAGAGGGGGGCGAACTATGGCTACACCTTC; CDR3aa: CSVLGVERGANYGYTF
abundance: -; d_gene: -; v_gene: TRBV6-2/TRBV6-3; j_gene: TRBJ2-5; CDR3nt: TGTGCCAGCAGACCTCTCAGCCCCCAAGGGACCCAGTACTTC; CDR3aa: CASRPLSPQGTQYF
abundance: many; d_gene: TRBD2; v_gene: TRBV10-3; j_gene: TRBJ2-2; CDR3nt: TGTGCCATCGCGTCAGCGGGGGTGAACACCGGGGAGCTGTTTTTT; CDR3aa: CAIASAGVNTGELFF
abundance: -; d_gene: TRBD2; v_gene: TRBV3-1; j_gene: TRBJ2-7; CDR3nt: TGTGCCAGCAGCCAACCTGGGACTAGCGGATACGAGCAGTACTTC; CDR3aa: CASSQPGTSGYEQYF
abundance: many; d_gene: TRBD2; v_gene: TRBV5-5; j_gene: TRBJ2-2; CDR3nt: TGTGCCAGCAGCCCAGTGGCGGGAGGGAGTACCGGGGAGCTGTTTTTT; CDR3aa: CASSPVAGGSTGELFF
abundance: many; d_gene: -; v_gene: TRBV12-3/TRBV12-4; j_gene: TRBJ1-1; CDR3nt: TGTGCCAGCAGTTTACCCTCGGGGGGCGCAAACACTGAAGCTTTCTTT; CDR3aa: CASSLPSGGANTEAFF
abundance: few; d_gene: TRBD2; v_gene: TRBV12-3/TRBV12-4; j_gene: TRBJ2-3; CDR3nt: TGTGCCAGCAGCGGACTAGCGGGAGAGGGCGATACGCAGTATTTT; CDR3aa: CASSGLAGEGDTQYF
abundance: -; d_gene: TRBD1; v_gene: TRBV7-8; j_gene: TRBJ1-2; CDR3nt: TGTGCCAGCAGCTTAGCACAGGGGTCTCCCCTCCTAGGGGGCTACACCTTC; CDR3aa: CASSLAQGSPLLGGYTF
abundance: many; d_gene: TRBD1; v_gene: TRBV6-1; j_gene: TRBJ2-2; CDR3nt: TGTGCCAGCAGTAGGGACAGGGCGAACACCGGGGAGCTGTTTTTT; CDR3aa: CASSRDRANTGELFF
abundance: -; d_gene: -; v_gene: TRBV5-1; j_gene: TRBJ2-7; CDR3nt: TGCGCCAGCAGCTTCCAGCTCTCCTACGAGCAGTACTTC; CDR3aa: CASSFQLSYEQYF
abundance: many; d_gene: -; v_gene: TRBV12-3/TRBV12-4; j_gene: TRBJ2-3; CDR3nt: TGTGCCAGTTGGGGAGATACGCAGTATTTT; CDR3aa: CASWGDTQYF
abundance: few; d_gene: -; v_gene: TRBV27; j_gene: TRBJ2-7; CDR3nt: TGTGCCAGCAGTCTCCAACAGGGTGGCACCACCTACGAGCAGTACTTC; CDR3aa: CASSLQQGGTTYEQYF
abundance: -; d_gene: -; v_gene: TRBV7-3; j_gene: TRBJ2-3; CDR3nt: TGTGCCAGCAGCTTAACCCGGTTTCCAGATACGCAGTATTTT; CDR3aa: CASSLTRFPDTQYF
abundance: few; d_gene: TRBD2; v_gene: TRBV5-1; j_gene: TRBJ2-7; CDR3nt: TGCGCCAGCAGCTCCGGGACTAGCGGCGTCGGGCAGTACTTC; CDR3aa: CASSSGTSGVGQYF
abundance: -; d_gene: TRBD2; v_gene: TRBV18; j_gene: TRBJ2-7; CDR3nt: TGTGCCAGCTCACCACAGTCTTGGCTAGCGGCCTACGAGCAGTACTTC; CDR3aa: CASSPQSWLAAYEQYF
abundance: many; d_gene: -; v_gene: TRBV11-2; j_gene: TRBJ2-1; CDR3nt: TGTGCCAGCAGCTATGACCCGTCGGTTACCTACAATGAGCAGTTCTTC; CDR3aa: CASSYDPSVTYNEQFF
abundance: few; d_gene: -; v_gene: TRBV20-1; j_gene: TRBJ2-2; CDR3nt: TGCAGTGCTTACTCCGATGGTGCGGGCGCCCCCACCGGGGAGCTGTTTTTT; CDR3aa: CSAYSDGAGAPTGELFF
abundance: few; d_gene: -; v_gene: TRBV12-3/TRBV12-4; j_gene: TRBJ2-7; CDR3nt: TGTGCCAGCACACCGGGACGGACAGACTACGAGCAGTACTTC; CDR3aa: CASTPGRTDYEQYF
abundance: -; d_gene: -; v_gene: TRBV20-1; j_gene: TRBJ2-3; CDR3nt: TGCAGTGCTGGGAGTTTCGGAGCAGATACGCAGTATTTT; CDR3aa: CSAGSFGADTQYF
abundance: -; d_gene: -; v_gene: TRBV24-1; j_gene: TRBJ2-3; CDR3nt: TGTGCCACCAGTGATTTTGGTTCCGGGGACACAGATACGCAGTATTTT; CDR3aa: CATSDFGSGDTDTQYF
abundance: -; d_gene: -; v_gene: TRBV29-1; j_gene: TRBJ2-5; CDR3nt: TGCAGCGTTGAAGAGGGACGGCAAGAGACCCAGTACTTC; CDR3aa: CSVEEGRQETQYF
abundance: many; d_gene: TRBD2; v_gene: TRBV12-3/TRBV12-4; j_gene: TRBJ2-2; CDR3nt: TGTGCCAGCAGTCTCCGGACTAGCGGATACACCGGGGAGCTGTTTTTT; CDR3aa: CASSLRTSGYTGELFF
abundance: -; d_gene: TRBD2; v_gene: TRBV11-1; j_gene: TRBJ2-2; CDR3nt: TGTGCCAGCAGCTCCTATAGCGGGACCGGGGAGCTGTTTTTT; CDR3aa: CASSSYSGTGELFF
abundance: few; d_gene: TRBD2; v_gene: TRBV10-1; j_gene: TRBJ2-4; CDR3nt: TGCGCCAGCAGTCCCGGGATAGCGGGAGTCTCGAACATTCAGTACTTC; CDR3aa: CASSPGIAGVSNIQYF
abundance: few; d_gene: TRBD2; v_gene: TRBV7-6; j_gene: TRBJ2-1; CDR3nt: TGTGCCAGCAGTCGGGCCGGAGCGGGGTATGAGCAGTTCTTC; CDR3aa: CASSRAGAGYEQFF
abundance: many; d_gene: -; v_gene: TRBV29-1; j_gene: TRBJ2-2; CDR3nt: TGCAGCGTCGACAGGAACACCGGGGAGCTGTTTTTT; CDR3aa: CSVDRNTGELFF
abundance: few; d_gene: -; v_gene: TRBV7-2; j_gene: TRBJ2-5; CDR3nt: TGTGCCAGCAGAGAGCACCGGGACTTC; CDR3aa: CASREHRDF
abundance: many; d_gene: -; v_gene: TRBV15; j_gene: TRBJ2-2; CDR3nt: TGTGCCACCAGTCCACAGGGATACCGGGAGCTGTTTTTT; CDR3aa: CATSPQGYRELFF
abundance: few; d_gene: -; v_gene: TRBV18; j_gene: TRBJ1-5; CDR3nt: TGTGCCAGCTCACCCGAGTACGATCAGCCCCAGCATTTT; CDR3aa: CASSPEYDQPQHF
abundance: -; d_gene: TRBD1; v_gene: TRBV27; j_gene: TRBJ2-5; CDR3nt: TGTGCCAGCAGTCCGGGACAGGGCCTCCAAGAGACCCAGTACTTC; CDR3aa: CASSPGQGLQETQYF
abundance: -; d_gene: -; v_gene: TRBV3-1; j_gene: TRBJ2-7; CDR3nt: TGTGCCAGCAGCCAAGTTCCCCACGAGCAGTACTTC; CDR3aa: CASSQVPHEQYF
abundance: many; d_gene: -; v_gene: TRBV7-3; j_gene: TRBJ1-3; CDR3nt: TGTGCCAGCAGCTTAGGCTCTGCGAACACCATATATTTT; CDR3aa: CASSLGSANTIYF
abundance: -; d_gene: -; v_gene: TRBV5-6; j_gene: TRBJ1-1; CDR3nt: TGTGCCAGCAGCTTGGAACCTGGACAAGTTTTGAACACTGAAGCTTTCTTT; CDR3aa: CASSLEPGQVLNTEAFF
abundance: -; d_gene: -; v_gene: TRBV6-5; j_gene: TRBJ1-5; CDR3nt: TGTGCCAGCAATTGGGACGGAGGCAATCAGCCCCAGCATTTT; CDR3aa: CASNWDGGNQPQHF
abundance: -; d_gene: TRBD2; v_gene: TRBV4-1; j_gene: TRBJ2-4; CDR3nt: TGCGCCAGCAGCCCGATGTTAGCGGGAGGGCCGGGGGACATTCAGTACTTC; CDR3aa: CASSPMLAGGPGDIQYF
abundance: few; d_gene: TRBD1; v_gene: TRBV27; j_gene: TRBJ1-4; CDR3nt: TGTGCCAGCAGTCTGTACGAGGGGGCGCATGAAAAACTGTTTTTT; CDR3aa: CASSLYEGAHEKLFF